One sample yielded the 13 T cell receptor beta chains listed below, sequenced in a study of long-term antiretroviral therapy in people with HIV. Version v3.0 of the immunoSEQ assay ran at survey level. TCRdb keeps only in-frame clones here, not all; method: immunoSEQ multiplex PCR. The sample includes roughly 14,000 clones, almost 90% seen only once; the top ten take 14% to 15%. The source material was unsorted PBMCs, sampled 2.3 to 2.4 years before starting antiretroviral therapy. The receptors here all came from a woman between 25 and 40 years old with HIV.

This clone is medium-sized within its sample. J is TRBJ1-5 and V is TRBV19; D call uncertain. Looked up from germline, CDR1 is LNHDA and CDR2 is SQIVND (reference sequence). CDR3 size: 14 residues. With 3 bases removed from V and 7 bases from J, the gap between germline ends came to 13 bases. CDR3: CASSMISFDQPQHF. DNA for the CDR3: TGTGCCAGTAGTATGATCAGCTTCGACCAGCCCCAGCATTTT.

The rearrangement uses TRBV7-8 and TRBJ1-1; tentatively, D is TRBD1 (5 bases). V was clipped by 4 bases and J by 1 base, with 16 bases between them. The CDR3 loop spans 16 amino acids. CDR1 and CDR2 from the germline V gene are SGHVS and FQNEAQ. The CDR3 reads CASSSTRGRTNTEAFF. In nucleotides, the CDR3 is TGTGCCAGCAGCTCCACCCGGGGACGGACGAACACTGAAGCTTTCTTT.

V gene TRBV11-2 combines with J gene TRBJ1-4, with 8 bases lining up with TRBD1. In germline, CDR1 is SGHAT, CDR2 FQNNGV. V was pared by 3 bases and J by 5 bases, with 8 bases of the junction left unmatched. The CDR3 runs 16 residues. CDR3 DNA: TGTGCCAGCAGCTTTAGATCGGACAGGGTGAATGAAAAACTGTTTTTT. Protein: CASSFRSDRVNEKLFF.

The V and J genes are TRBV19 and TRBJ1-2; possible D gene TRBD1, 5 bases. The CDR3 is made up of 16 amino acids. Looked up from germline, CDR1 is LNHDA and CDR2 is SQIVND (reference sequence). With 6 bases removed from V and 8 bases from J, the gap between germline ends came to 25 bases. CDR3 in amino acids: CASSPSGEARARGYTF. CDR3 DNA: TGTGCCAGTAGCCCCTCAGGTGAGGCCAGGGCTCGAGGCTACACCTTC.

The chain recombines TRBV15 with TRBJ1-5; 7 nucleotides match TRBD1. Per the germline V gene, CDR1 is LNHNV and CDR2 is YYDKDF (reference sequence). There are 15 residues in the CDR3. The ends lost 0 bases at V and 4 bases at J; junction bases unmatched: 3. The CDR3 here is CATSRDLTGNQPQHF. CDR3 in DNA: TGTGCCACCAGCAGAGATCTGACAGGGAATCAGCCCCAGCATTTT.

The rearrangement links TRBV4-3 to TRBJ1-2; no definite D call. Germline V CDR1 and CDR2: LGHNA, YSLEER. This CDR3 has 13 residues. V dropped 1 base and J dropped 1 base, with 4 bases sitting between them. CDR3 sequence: CASSQGNNYGYTF. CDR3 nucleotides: TGCGCCAGCAGCCAAGGGAATAACTATGGCTACACCTTC.

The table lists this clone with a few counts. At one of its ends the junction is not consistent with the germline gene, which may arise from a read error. The CDR3 DNA reads TGTGCCAGCAGTCTTCGGACTAGCGGGAACTACGAGCAGTACTTC. Protein sequence: CASSLRTSGNYEQYF. The gene calls are TRBV10-3 and TRBJ2-7; TRBD2 aligns across 12 bases. This CDR3 spans 15 amino acids. Germline V CDR1 and CDR2: ENHRY, SYGVKD.

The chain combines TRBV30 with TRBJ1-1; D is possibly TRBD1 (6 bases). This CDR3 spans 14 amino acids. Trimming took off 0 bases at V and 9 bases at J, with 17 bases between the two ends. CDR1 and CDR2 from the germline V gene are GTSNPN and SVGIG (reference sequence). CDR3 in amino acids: CAWSVAGAYGKAFF. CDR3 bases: TGTGCCTGGAGTGTGGCAGGGGCTTATGGTAAAGCTTTCTTT.

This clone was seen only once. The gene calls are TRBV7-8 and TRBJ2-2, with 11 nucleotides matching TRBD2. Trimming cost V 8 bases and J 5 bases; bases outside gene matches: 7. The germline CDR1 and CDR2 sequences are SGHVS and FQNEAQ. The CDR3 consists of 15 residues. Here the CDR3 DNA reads TGTGCCAGCGATAGAGTAGCGGGGGGGACCGGGGAGCTGTTTTTT. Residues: CASDRVAGGTGELFF.

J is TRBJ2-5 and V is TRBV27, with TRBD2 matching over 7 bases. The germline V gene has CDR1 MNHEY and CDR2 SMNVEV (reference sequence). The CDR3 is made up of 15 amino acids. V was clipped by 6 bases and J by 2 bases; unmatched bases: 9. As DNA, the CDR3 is TGTGCCAGCAGAGGAATCTGGCGGGGGCAAGAGACCCAGTACTTC. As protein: CASRGIWRGQETQYF.

CDR3 amino acids: CASSLVGDRDIQYF. DNA of the CDR3: TGTGCCAGCAGCTTAGTCGGGGACAGGGACATTCAGTACTTC. J is TRBJ2-4 and V is TRBV7-8; 9 nucleotides line up with TRBD1. The germline gives CDR1 SGHVS, CDR2 FQNEAQ. With 1 base clipped from V and 8 bases from J, the junction kept 3 bases outside the gene matches. CDR3 length: 14 amino acids.

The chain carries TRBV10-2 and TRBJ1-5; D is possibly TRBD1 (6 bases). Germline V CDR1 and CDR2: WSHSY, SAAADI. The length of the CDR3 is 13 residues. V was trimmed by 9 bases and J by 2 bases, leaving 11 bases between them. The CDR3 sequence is CASQGQRNQPQHF. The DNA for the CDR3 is TGCGCCAGTCAGGGACAACGCAATCAGCCCCAGCATTTT.

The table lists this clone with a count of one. The CDR3 is CATMGQPGTEAFF. The DNA of the CDR3 is TGTGCCACCATGGGACAGCCGGGCACTGAAGCTTTCTTT. This chain uses TRBV6-1 with TRBJ1-1; TRBD1 agrees at 7 bases. Per the germline V gene, CDR1 is MNHNS and CDR2 is SASEGT. Losses at the gene ends were 10 bases for V and 4 bases for J; bases not matched to a gene: 9. This CDR3 spans 13 amino acids.